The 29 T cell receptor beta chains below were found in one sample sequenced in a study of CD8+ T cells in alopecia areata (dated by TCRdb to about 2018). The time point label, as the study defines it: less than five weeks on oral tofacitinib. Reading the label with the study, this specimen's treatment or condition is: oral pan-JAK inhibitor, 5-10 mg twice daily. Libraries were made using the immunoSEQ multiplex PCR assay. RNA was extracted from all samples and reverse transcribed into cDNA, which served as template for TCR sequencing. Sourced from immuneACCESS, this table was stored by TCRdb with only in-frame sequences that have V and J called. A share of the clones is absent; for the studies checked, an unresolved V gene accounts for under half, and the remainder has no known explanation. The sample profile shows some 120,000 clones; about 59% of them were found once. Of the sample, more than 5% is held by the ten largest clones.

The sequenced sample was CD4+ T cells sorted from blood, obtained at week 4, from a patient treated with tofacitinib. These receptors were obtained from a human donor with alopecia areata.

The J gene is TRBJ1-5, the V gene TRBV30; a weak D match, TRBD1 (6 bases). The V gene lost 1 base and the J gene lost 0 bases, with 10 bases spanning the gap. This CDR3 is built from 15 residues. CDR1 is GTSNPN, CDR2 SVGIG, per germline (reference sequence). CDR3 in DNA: TGTGCCTGGAGTGGAGGGGGGGTTAGCAATCAGCCCCAGCATTTT. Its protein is CAWSGGGVSNQPQHF.

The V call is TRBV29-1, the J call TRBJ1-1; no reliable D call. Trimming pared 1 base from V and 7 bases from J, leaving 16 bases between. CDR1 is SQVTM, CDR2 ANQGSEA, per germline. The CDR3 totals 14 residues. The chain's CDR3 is CSVEVLIWGGEAFF. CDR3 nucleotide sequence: TGCAGCGTTGAAGTATTGATTTGGGGAGGTGAAGCTTTCTTT.

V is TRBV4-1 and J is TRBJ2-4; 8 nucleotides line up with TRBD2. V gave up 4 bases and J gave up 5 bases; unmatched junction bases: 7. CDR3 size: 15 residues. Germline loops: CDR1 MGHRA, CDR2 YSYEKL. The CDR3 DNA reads TGCGCCAGCAGCCCCACGACTAGCGACGAAAACATTCAGTACTTC. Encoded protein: CASSPTTSDENIQYF.

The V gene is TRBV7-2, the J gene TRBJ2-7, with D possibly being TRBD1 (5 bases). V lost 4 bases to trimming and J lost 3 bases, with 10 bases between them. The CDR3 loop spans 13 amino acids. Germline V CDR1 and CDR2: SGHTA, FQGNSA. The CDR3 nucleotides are TGTGCCAGCAGCTCAGGGTTGCGCTACGAGCAGTACTTC. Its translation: CASSSGLRYEQYF.

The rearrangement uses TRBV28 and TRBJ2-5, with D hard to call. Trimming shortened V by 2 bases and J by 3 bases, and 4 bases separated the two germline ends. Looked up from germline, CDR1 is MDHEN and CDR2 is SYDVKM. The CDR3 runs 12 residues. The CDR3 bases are TGTGCCAGCAGTTTACTCAAAGAGACCCAGTACTTC. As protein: CASSLLKETQYF.

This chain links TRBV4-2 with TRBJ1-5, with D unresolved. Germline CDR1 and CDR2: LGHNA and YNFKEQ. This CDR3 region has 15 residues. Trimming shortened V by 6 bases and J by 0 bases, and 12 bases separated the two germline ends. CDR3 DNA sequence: TGTGCCAGCAGTCATGACCGAGATAGCAATCAGCCCCAGCATTTT. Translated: CASSHDRDSNQPQHF.

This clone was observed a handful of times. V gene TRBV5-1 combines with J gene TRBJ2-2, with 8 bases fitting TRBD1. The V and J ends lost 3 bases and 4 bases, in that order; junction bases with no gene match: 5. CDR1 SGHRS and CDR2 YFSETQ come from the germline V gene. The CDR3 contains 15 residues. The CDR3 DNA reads TGCGCCAGCAGCTGGAGACAGGGGTCCACCGGGGAGCTGTTTTTT. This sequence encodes CASSWRQGSTGELFF.

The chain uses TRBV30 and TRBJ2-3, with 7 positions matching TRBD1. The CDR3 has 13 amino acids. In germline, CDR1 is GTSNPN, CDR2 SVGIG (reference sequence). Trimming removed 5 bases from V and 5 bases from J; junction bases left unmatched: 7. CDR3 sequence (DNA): TGTGCCTGGGACAGGGAGAAAGGAGATACGCAGTATTTT. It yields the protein CAWDREKGDTQYF.

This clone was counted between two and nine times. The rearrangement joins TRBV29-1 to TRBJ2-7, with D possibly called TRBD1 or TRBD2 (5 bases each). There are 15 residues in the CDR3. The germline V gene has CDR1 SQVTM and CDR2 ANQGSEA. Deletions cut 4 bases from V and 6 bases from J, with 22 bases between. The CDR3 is CSVAKGLRGGGEQYF. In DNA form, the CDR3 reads TGCAGCGTTGCGAAGGGGCTGAGGGGTGGAGGCGAGCAGTACTTC.

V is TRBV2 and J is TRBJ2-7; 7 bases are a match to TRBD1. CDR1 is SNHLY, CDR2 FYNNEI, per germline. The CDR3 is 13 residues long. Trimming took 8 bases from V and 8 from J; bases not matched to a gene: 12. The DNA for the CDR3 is TGTGCCAGCGGATCCTCACCAGGGGGACAGCAGTACTTC. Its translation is CASGSSPGGQQYF. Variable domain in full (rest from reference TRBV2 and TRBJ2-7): EPEVTQTPSHQVTQMGQEVILRCVPISNHLYFYWYRQILGQKVEFLVSFYNNEISEKSEIFDDQFSVERPDGSNFTLKIRSTKLEDSAMYFCASGSSPGGQQYFGPGTRLTVT.

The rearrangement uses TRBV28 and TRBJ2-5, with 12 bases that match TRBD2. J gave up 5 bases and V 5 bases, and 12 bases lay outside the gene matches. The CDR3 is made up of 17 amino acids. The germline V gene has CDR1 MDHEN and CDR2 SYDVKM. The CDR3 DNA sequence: TGTGCCAGCAGTCGAAGAGGAGGACTAGCGGGAATGGAGACCCAGTACTTC. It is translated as CASSRRGGLAGMETQYF.

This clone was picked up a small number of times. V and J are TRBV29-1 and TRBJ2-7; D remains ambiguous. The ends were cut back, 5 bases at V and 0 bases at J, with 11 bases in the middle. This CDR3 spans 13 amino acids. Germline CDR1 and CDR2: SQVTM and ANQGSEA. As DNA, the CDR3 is TGCAGCGTTTCCCCCAGCAGCTCCTACGAGCAGTACTTC. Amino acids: CSVSPSSSYEQYF.

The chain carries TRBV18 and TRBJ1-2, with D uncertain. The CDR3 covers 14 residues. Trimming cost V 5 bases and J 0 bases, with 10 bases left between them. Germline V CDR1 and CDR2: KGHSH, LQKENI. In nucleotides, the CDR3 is TGTGCCAGCTCAACTTCCGGGTCTAACTATGGCTACACCTTC. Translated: CASSTSGSNYGYTF. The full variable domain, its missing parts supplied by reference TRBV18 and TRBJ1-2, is NAGVMQNPRHLVRRRGQEARLRCSPMKGHSHVYWYRQLPEEGLKFMVYLQKENIIDESGMPKERFSAEFPKEGPSILRIQQVVRGDSAAYFCASSTSGSNYGYTFGSGTRLTVV.

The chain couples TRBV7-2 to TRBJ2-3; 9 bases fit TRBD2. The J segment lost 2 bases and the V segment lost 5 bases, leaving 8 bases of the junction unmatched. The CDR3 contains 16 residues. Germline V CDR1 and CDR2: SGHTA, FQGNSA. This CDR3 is CASSTTSGSATDTQYF. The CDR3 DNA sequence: TGTGCCAGCAGCACCACTAGCGGGTCCGCCACAGATACGCAGTATTTT. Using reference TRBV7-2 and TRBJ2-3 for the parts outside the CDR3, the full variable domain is GAGVSQSPSNKVTEKGKDVELRCDPISGHTALYWYRQSLGQGLEFLIYFQGNSAPDKSGLPSDRFSAERTGGSVSTLTIQRTQQEDSAVYLCASSTTSGSATDTQYFGPGTRLTVL.

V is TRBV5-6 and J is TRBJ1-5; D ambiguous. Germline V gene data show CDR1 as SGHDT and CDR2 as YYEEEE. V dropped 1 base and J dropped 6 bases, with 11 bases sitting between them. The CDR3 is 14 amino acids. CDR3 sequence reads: CASSLSGGRQPQHF. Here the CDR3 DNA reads TGTGCCAGCAGCTTGTCCGGCGGACGTCAGCCCCAGCATTTT.

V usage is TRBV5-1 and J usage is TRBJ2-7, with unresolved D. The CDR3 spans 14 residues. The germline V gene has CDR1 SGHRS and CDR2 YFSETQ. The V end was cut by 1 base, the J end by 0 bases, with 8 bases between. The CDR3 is CASSLLGFSYEQYF. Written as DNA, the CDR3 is TGCGCCAGCAGCTTGCTCGGCTTCTCCTACGAGCAGTACTTC.

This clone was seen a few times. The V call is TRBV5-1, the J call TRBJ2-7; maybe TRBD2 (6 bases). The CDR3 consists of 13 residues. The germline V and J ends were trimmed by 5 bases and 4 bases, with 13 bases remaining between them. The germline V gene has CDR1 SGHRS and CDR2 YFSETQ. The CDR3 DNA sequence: TGCGCCAGCAGAGCTGGGGCGGGATACGAGCAGTACTTC. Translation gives CASRAGAGYEQYF. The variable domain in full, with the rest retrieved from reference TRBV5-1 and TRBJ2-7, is KAGVTQTPRYLIKTRGQQVTLSCSPISGHRSVSWYQQTPGQGLQFLFEYFSETQRNKGNFPGRFSGRQFSNSRSEMNVSTLELGDSALYLCASRAGAGYEQYFGPGTRLTVT.

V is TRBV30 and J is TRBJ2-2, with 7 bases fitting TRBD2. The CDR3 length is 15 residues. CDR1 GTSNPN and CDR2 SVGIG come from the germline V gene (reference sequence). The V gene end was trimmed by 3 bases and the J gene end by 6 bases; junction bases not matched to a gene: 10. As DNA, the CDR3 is TGTGCCTGGAGGGGGGGGACCACTGGTCCCGGGGAGCTGTTTTTT. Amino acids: CAWRGGTTGPGELFF.

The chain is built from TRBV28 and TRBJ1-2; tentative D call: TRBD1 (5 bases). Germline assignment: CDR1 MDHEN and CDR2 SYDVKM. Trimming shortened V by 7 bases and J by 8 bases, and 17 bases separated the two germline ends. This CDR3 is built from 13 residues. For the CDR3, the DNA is TGTGCCAGCACCAACAGACAGACGATGGGCTACACCTTC. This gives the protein CASTNRQTMGYTF.

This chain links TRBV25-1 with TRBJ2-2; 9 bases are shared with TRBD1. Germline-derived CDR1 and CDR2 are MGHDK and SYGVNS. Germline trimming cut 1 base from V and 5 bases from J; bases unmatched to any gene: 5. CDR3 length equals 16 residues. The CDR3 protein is CASSELTGGRTGELFF. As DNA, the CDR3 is TGTGCCAGCAGTGAATTAACAGGGGGCAGGACCGGGGAGCTGTTTTTT.

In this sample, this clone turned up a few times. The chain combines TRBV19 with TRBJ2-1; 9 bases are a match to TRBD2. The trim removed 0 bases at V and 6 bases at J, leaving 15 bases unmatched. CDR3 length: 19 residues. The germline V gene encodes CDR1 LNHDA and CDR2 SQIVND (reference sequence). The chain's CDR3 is CASSIDHRSRGRASNEQFF. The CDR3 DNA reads TGTGCCAGTAGTATAGATCACCGCAGTCGCGGGAGGGCCTCCAATGAGCAGTTCTTC.

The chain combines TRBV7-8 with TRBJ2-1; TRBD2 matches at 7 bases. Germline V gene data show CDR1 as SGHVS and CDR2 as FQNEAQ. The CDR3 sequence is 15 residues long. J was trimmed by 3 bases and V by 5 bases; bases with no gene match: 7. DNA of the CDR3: TGTGCCAGCAGCCCGCGGGAGTCCTACTACAATGAGCAGTTCTTC. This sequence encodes CASSPRESYYNEQFF.

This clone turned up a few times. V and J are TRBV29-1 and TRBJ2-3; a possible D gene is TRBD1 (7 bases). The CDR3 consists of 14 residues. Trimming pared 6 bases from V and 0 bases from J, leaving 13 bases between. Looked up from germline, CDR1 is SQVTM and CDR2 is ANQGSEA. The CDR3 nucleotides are TGCAGCGTCGGAGGGGGCTCTAGCACAGATACGCAGTATTTT. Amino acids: CSVGGGSSTDTQYF.

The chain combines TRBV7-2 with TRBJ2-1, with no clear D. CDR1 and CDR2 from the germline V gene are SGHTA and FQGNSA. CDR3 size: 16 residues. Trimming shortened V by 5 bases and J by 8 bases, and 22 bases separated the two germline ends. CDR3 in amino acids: CASSPPLAANPYEQFF. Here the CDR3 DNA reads TGTGCCAGCAGCCCCCCCCTCGCGGCTAATCCCTATGAGCAGTTCTTC. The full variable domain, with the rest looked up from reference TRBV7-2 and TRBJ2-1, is GAGVSQSPSNKVTEKGKDVELRCDPISGHTALYWYRQSLGQGLEFLIYFQGNSAPDKSGLPSDRFSAERTGGSVSTLTIQRTQQEDSAVYLCASSPPLAANPYEQFFGPGTRLTVL.

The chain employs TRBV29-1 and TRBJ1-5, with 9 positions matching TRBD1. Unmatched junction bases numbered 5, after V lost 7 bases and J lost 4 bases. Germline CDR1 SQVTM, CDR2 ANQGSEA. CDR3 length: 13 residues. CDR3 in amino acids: CSGGTGPNQPQHF. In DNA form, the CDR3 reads TGCAGCGGGGGGACAGGGCCGAATCAGCCCCAGCATTTT. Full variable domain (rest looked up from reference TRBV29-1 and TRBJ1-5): SAVISQKPSRDICQRGTSLTIQCQVDSQVTMMFWYRQQPGQSLTLIATANQGSEATYESGFVIDKFPISRPNLTFSTLTVSNMSPEDSSIYLCSGGTGPNQPQHFGDGTRLSIL.

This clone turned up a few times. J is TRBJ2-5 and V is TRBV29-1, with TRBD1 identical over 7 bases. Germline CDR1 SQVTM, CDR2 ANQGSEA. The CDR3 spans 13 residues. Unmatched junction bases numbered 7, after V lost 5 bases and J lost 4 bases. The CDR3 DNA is TGCAGCGTTCTCCCATCAGGGGGAGAGACCCAGTACTTC. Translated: CSVLPSGGETQYF. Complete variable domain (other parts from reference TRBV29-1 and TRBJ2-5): SAVISQKPSRDICQRGTSLTIQCQVDSQVTMMFWYRQQPGQSLTLIATANQGSEATYESGFVIDKFPISRPNLTFSTLTVSNMSPEDSSIYLCSVLPSGGETQYFGPGTRLLVL.

The CDR3 region has the DNA TGTGCCAGCAGCCTGGACAGGAACACTGAAGCTTTCTTT. It codes for CASSLDRNTEAFF. This rearrangement joins TRBV2 to TRBJ1-1; perhaps TRBD1 as D (6 bases). The CDR3 runs to 13 residues. V was clipped by 6 bases and J by 1 base, with 9 bases between them. Per the germline V gene, CDR1 is SNHLY and CDR2 is FYNNEI.

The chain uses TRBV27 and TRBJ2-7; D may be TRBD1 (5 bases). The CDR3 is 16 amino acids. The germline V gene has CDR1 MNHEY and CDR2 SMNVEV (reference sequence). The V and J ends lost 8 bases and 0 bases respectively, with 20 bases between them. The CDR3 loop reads CASPYAPGKDSYEQYF. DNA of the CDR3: TGTGCCAGCCCCTACGCCCCAGGGAAGGACTCCTACGAGCAGTACTTC.

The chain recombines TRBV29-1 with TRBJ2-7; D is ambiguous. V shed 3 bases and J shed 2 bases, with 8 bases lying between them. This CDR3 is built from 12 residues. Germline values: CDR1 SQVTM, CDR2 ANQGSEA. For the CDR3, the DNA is TGCAGCGTTGAGGATACCACCTACGAGCAGTACTTC. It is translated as CSVEDTTYEQYF.